This paragraph reports one T cell receptor (beta chain). The Seattle patients, enrolled during active infection, were followed longitudinally. This entry is derived from a study of blood T cell repertoires in COVID-19. Overall study: Researchers got acute and convalescent COVID-19 samples from the United States, Italy and Spain. PBMCs, B-cell-depleted T cells, or T cells provided the cDNA or gDNA that made up the material.

In the original workflow: Reference gene primers were amplified, and this amplification served to estimate nucleated cell counts. TCRdb's table, derived via immunoSEQ multiplex PCR, lists solely in-frame clones and lacks some. V and J calls plus clone size are reproduced from that table; the DNA served to infer D and trimming. The table shows 100,000 to 150,000 clones, with roughly four fifths occurring only once. CDR1 is SGHRS, CDR2 YFSETQ, per germline. V lost 4 bases to trimming and J lost 9 bases; unmatched junction nucleotides: 6. This CDR3 comprises 14 residues. Sequenced material: peripheral blood. The sequence was obtained from a man between 25 and 39 years old with COVID-19, enrolled during active disease. This chain uses TRBV5-1 with TRBJ1-6, with 8 bases aligning to TRBD1. CDR3: CASSVGQASSPLHF. CDR3 DNA: TGCGCCAGCAGCGTGGGACAGGCAAGTTCACCCCTCCACTTT.